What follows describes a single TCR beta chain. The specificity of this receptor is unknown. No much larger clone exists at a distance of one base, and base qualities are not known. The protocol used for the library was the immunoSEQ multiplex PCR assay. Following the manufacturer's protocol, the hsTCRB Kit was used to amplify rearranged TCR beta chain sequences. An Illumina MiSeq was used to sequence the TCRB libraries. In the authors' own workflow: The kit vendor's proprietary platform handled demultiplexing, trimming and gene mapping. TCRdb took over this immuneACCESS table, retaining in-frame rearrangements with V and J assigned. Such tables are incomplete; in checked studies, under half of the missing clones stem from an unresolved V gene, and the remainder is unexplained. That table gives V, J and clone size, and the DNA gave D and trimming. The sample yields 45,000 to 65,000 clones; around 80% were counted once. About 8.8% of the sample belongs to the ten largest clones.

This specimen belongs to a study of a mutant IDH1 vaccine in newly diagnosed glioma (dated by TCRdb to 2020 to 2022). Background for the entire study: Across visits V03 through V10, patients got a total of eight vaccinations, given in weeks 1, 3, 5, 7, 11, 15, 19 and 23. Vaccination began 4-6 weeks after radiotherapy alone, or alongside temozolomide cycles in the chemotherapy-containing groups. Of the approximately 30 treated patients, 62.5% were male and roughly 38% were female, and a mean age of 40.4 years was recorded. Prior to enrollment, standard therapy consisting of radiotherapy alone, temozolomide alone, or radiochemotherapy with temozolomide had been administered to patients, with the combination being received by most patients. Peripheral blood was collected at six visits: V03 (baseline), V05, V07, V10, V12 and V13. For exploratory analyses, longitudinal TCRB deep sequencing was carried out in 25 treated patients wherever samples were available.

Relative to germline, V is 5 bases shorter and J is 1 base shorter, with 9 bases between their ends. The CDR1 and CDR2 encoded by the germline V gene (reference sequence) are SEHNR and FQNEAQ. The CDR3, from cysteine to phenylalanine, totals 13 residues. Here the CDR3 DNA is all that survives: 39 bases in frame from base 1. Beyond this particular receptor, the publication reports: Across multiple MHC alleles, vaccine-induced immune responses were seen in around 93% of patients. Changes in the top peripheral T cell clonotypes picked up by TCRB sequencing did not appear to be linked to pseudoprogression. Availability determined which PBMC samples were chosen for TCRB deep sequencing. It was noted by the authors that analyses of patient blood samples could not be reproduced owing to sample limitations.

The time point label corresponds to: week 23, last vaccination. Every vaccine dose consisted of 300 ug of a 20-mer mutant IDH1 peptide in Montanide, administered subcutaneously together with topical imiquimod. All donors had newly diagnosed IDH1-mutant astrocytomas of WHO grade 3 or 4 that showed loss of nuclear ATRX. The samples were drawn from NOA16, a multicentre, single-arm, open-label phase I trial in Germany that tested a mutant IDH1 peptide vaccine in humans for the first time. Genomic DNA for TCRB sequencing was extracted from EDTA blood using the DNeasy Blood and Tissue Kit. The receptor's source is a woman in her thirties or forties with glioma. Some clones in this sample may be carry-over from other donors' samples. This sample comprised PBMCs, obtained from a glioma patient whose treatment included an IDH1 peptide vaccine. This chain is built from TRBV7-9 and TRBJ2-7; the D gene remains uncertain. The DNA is TGTGCCAGCAGCACGTCTGGTTCCTACGAGCAGTACTTC. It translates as CASSTSGSYEQYF.